The next 2 T cell receptor beta chains were all read from a single sample in a study of blood T cells in healthy people across ages. Using a J-beta primer mix together with a sample-barcoded 5' primer, a second PCR was run for roughly 6 to 11 cycles. TCRdb itself ran the 5' RACE reads through MiXCR, one entry per CDR3 protein. The table has more than 800,000 distinct CDR3 sequences, 29% seen once. What was sequenced was blood. All receptors come from an elderly woman in good health.

Concerning this clonotype itself: With a much larger clone just one base away, this may be a read error. The genes are TRBV20-1 and TRBJ2-7; TRBD2 agrees at 15 bases. The CDR3 contains 18 residues. Trimming took 3 bases from V and 7 from J; bases not matched to a gene: 16. CDR1 is DFQATT and CDR2 is SNEGSKA in the germline V gene (reference sequence). DNA for the CDR3: TGCAGTGCTAGCAGGGGGGGACTAGCGGGGGGTTTCTACAATGAGCAGTACTTC. The encoded protein is CSASRGGLAGGFYNEQYF.

This clonotype occurred many times. This chain connects TRBV7-2 to TRBJ2-1; 15 nucleotides line up with TRBD2. This CDR3 is 16 amino acids long. With V trimmed by 2 bases and J by 7 bases, 3 bases remained unmatched. The germline V gene encodes CDR1 SGHTA and CDR2 FQGNSA. The CDR3 spells CASSLRTSGGANEQFF. The CDR3 DNA follows: TGTGCCAGCAGCTTAAGGACTAGCGGGGGGGCGAATGAGCAGTTCTTC.